The TCR beta chain described here comes from a study of long-term antiretroviral therapy in people with HIV. Concerning this clone itself: Its matching antigen is unknown.

CDR1 MRHNA and CDR2 SNTAGT come from the germline V gene. The germline V and J ends were trimmed by 0 bases and 0 bases, with 5 bases remaining between them. The CDR3 consists of 14 residues. At the survey level, the v3.0 immunoSEQ assay was run. Some clones are missing from TCRdb's copy, which holds only in-frame ones; the method was immunoSEQ multiplex PCR. The table has fewer than 45,000 clones, 85% to 95% seen once. The study, taken as a whole, reports: Before ART, certain clones expanded, and these dominated the repertoire at all time points.

The rearrangement links TRBV6-4 to TRBJ1-1; unclear D gene. The receptor was derived from a woman between 50 and 59 years old with HIV. Specimen: unsorted PBMCs, collected 4.1 years after starting antiretroviral therapy. The CDR3 loop is CASSDSWVNTEAFF. The CDR3, as DNA: TGTGCCAGCAGTGACTCGTGGGTGAACACTGAAGCTTTCTTT.